Described below is a single T cell receptor beta chain sequence and its context. Germline lookup yields CDR1 SGHNT and CDR2 YYREEE (reference sequence). The CDR3 sequence is 18 residues long. V shed 2 bases and J 6 bases; nucleotides not matched to a gene: 14. Profiled with immunoSEQ multiplex PCR; TCRdb holds only in-frame clones, not every one. The sample yields 65,000 to 80,000 clones, 70% to 90% seen once. This sample was included in a study of cytotoxic CD8 clonotypes in ibrutinib-treated CLL. The sequence came from a human donor with chronic lymphocytic leukemia. The chain has TRBV5-4 and TRBJ2-7; TRBD2 aligns across 13 bases. The sequencing here drew on PBMCs, taken after 24 months of ibrutinib treatment. CDR3 loop: CASSFRFGTSGTPREQYF. The CDR3 nucleotides read TGTGCCAGCAGCTTTCGTTTTGGGACTAGCGGGACACCACGCGAGCAGTACTTC.